This TCR beta chain was found in a study of T cells in women clearing cervical HPV infection. Whole-study context: No precancer developed; the control's incident HPV16 infection cleared within 12 months. HLA type could not be excluded as a confounder. Study findings and constraints: CIN3+ cases had significantly higher TCR richness than controls; evenness did not differ.

About this clone: As yet, its antigen is unknown. The read ends 3 residues shy of where the CDR3 ends; the end is completed using the germline J gene.

The method was immunoSEQ multiplex PCR; TCRdb's version includes in-frame clones alone and lacks a portion of them. This table holds over 25,000 clones. Trimming took 1 base from V and 9 from J, leaving 13 bases between them. The germline V gene encodes CDR1 SGHVS and CDR2 FNYEAQ. The CDR3 consists of 14 residues. The sample taken for sequencing was blood buffy coat. The chain uses TRBV7-6 and TRBJ2-1; D might be TRBD2 (6 bases). This TCR was recovered from a woman aged 18 to 75 with a cervical HPV16 infection that either progressed to CIN3+ or cleared (not recorded which). The CDR3 sequence: CASSLGGDSREQFF. CDR3 DNA, as far as it was read: TGTGCCAGCAGCTTAGGTGGGGACTCCCGTGAG.